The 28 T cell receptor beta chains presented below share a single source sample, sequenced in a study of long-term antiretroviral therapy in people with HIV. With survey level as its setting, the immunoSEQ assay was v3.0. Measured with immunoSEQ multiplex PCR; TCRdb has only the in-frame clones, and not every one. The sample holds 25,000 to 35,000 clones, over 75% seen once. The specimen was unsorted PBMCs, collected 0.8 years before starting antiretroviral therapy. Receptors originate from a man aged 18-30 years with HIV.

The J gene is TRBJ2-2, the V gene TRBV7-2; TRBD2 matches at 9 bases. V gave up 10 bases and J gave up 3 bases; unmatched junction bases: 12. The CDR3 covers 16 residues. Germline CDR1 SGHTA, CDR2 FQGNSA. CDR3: CATGSKRGDDTGELFF. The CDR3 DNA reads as TGTGCCACGGGGAGCAAGCGGGGGGATGACACCGGGGAGCTGTTTTTT.

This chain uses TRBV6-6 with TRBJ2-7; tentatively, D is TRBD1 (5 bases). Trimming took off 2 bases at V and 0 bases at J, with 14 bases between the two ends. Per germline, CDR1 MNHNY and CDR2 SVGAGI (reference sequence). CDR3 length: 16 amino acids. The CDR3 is CASSYLISGISYEQYF. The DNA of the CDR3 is TGTGCCAGCAGTTACCTGATTTCAGGGATCTCCTACGAGCAGTACTTC.

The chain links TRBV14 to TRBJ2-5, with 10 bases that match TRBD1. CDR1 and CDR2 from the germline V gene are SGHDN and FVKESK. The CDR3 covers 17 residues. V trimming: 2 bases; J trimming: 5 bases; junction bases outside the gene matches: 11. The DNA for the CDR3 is TGTGCCAGCAGCCAACCTCTCGGACAGGGGGTCGGGGAGACCCAGTACTTC. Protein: CASSQPLGQGVGETQYF.

The chain's CDR3 is CASRHTVDRGLHEQYF. The CDR3 region has the DNA TGTGCCAGTAGACATACCGTGGACAGGGGTTTACACGAGCAGTACTTC. The chain carries TRBV19 and TRBJ2-7, with TRBD1 matching over 9 bases. In germline, CDR1 is LNHDA, CDR2 SQIVND (reference sequence). V lost 6 bases to trimming and J lost 5 bases; unmatched junction nucleotides: 14. The CDR3 runs 16 residues.

The CDR3 DNA reads TGTGCCAGTAGTACAGGCTTCTCCTACAATGAGCAGTTCTTC. Protein: CASSTGFSYNEQFF. The V gene is TRBV19, the J gene TRBJ2-1, with D unclear. This CDR3 region has 14 residues. The V gene's germline CDR1 is LNHDA and CDR2 SQIVND (reference sequence). With 4 bases removed from V and 0 bases from J, the gap between germline ends came to 7 bases. The full variable domain, rest sourced from reference TRBV19 and TRBJ2-1, is DGGITQSPKYLFRKEGQNVTLSCEQNLNHDAMYWYRQDPGQGLRLIYYSQIVNDFQKGDIAEGYSVSREKKESFPLTVTSAQKNPTAFYLCASSTGFSYNEQFFGPGTRLTVL.

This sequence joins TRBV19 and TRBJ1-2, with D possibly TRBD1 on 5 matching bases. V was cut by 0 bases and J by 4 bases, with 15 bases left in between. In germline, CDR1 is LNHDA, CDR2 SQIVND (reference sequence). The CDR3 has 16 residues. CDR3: CASSIEETRGSYGYTF. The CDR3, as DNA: TGTGCCAGTAGTATAGAAGAGACAAGGGGCAGCTATGGCTACACCTTC. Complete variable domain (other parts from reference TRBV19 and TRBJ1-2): DGGITQSPKYLFRKEGQNVTLSCEQNLNHDAMYWYRQDPGQGLRLIYYSQIVNDFQKGDIAEGYSVSREKKESFPLTVTSAQKNPTAFYLCASSIEETRGSYGYTFGSGTRLTVV.

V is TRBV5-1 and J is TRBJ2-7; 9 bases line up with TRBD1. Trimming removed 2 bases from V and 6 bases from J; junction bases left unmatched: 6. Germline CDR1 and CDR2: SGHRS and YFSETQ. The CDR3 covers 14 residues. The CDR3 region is CASSFPGQGIEQYF. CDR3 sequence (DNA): TGCGCCAGCAGCTTTCCGGGACAGGGAATCGAGCAGTACTTC.

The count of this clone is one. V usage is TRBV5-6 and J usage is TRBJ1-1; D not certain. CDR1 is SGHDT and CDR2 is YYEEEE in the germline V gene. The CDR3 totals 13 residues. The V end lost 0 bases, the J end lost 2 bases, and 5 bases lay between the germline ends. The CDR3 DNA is TGTGCCAGCAGCTTGGAAGGAAACACTGAAGCTTTCTTT. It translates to CASSLEGNTEAFF.

DNA of the CDR3: TGTGCCAGCAGGTCCAATAGCGGGAGTACCGAGCAGTACTTC. It encodes CASRSNSGSTEQYF. This rearrangement joins TRBV6-6 to TRBJ2-7; TRBD2 matches 9 bases. V lost 6 bases and J lost 6; bases outside the gene matches: 9. Per the germline V gene, CDR1 is MNHNY and CDR2 is SVGAGI (reference sequence). The CDR3 spans 14 residues.

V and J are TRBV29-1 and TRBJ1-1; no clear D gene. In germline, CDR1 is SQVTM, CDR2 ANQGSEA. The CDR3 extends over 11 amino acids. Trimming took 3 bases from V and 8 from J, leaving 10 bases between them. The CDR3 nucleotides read TGCAGCGTTGAGGTGCGGACGGAAGCTTTCTTT. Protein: CSVEVRTEAFF.

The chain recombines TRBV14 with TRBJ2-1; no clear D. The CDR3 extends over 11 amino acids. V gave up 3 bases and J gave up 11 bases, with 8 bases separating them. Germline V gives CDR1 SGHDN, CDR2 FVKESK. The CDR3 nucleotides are TGTGCCAGCAGCCAGGGCTCCAAGCAGTTCTTC. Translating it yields CASSQGSKQFF.

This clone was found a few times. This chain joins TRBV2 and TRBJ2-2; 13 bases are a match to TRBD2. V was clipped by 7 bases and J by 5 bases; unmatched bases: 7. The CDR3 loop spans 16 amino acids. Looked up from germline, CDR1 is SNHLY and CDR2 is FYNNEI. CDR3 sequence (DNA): TGTGCCAGCACCTCACTAGCGGGGGGGCTAACCGGGGAGCTGTTTTTT. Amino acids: CASTSLAGGLTGELFF.

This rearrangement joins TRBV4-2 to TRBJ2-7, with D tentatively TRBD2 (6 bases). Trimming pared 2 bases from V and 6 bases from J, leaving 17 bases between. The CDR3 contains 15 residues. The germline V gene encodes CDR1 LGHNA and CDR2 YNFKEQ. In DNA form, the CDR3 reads TGTGCCAGCAGCCAAAGATCGGGGGACGAGGGCGAGCAGTACTTC. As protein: CASSQRSGDEGEQYF.

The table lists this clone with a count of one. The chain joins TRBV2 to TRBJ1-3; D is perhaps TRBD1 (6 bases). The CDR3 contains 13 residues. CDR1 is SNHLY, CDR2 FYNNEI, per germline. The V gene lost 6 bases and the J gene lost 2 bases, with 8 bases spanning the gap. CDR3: CASRGGPGNTIYF. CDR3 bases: TGTGCCAGCAGGGGGGGCCCTGGAAACACCATATATTTT. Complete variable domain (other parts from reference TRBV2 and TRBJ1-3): EPEVTQTPSHQVTQMGQEVILRCVPISNHLYFYWYRQILGQKVEFLVSFYNNEISEKSEIFDDQFSVERPDGSNFTLKIRSTKLEDSAMYFCASRGGPGNTIYFGEGSWLTVV.

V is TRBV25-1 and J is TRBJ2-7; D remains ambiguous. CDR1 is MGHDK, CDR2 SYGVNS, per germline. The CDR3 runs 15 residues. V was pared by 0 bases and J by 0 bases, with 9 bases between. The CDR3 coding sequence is TGTGCCAGCAGTGAATATAAGGGTAGCTCCTACGAGCAGTACTTC. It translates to CASSEYKGSSYEQYF.

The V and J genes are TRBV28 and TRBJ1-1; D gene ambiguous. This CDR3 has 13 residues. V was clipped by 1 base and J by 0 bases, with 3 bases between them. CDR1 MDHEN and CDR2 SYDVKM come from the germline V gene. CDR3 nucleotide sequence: TGTGCCAGCAGTTTATCAGTGAACACTGAAGCTTTCTTT. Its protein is CASSLSVNTEAFF. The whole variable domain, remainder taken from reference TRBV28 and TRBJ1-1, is DVKVTQSSRYLVKRTGEKVFLECVQDMDHENMFWYRQDPGLGLRLIYFSYDVKMKEKGDIPEGYSVSREKKERFSLILESASTNQTSMYLCASSLSVNTEAFFGQGTRLTVV.

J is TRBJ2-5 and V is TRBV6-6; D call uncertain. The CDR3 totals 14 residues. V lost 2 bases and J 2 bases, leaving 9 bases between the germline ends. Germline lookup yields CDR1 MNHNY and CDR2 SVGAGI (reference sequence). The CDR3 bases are TGTGCCAGCAGTTACGGAACAGAACAAGAGACCCAGTACTTC. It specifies CASSYGTEQETQYF.

CDR3 residues: CASSLGVGSAFGGEQYF. CDR3 nucleotides: TGTGCCAGCAGCTTGGGGGTGGGATCGGCGTTTGGCGGCGAGCAGTACTTC. The rearrangement uses TRBV7-6 and TRBJ2-7; possibly TRBD1 or TRBD2 for D (5 bases each). The CDR3 sequence is 17 residues long. V was pared by 3 bases and J by 6 bases, with 24 bases between. Germline lookup yields CDR1 SGHVS and CDR2 FNYEAQ.

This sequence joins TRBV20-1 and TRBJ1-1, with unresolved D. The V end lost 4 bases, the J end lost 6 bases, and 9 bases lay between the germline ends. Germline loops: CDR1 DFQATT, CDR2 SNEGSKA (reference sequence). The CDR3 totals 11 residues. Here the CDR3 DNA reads TGCAGTGCTAAGGGTAACGCTGAAGCTTTCTTT. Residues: CSAKGNAEAFF.

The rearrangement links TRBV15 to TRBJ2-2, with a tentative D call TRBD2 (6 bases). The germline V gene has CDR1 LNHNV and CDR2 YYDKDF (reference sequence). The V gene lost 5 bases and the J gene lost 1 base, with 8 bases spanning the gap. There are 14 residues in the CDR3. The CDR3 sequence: CATSPSENTGELFF. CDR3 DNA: TGTGCCACCAGCCCTAGCGAGAACACCGGGGAGCTGTTTTTT. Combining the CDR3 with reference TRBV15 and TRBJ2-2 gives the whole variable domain DAMVIQNPRYQVTQFGKPVTLSCSQTLNHNVMYWYQQKSSQAPKLLFHYYDKDFNNEADTPDNFQSRRPNTSFCFLDIRSPGLGDTAMYLCATSPSENTGELFFGEGSRLTVL.

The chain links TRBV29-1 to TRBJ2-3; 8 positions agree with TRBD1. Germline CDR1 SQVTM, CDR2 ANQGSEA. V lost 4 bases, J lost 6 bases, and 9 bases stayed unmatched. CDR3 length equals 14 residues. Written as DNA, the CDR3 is TGCAGCGTTGCGGTTCAGGGGGCGCGCGATACGCAGTATTTT. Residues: CSVAVQGARDTQYF.

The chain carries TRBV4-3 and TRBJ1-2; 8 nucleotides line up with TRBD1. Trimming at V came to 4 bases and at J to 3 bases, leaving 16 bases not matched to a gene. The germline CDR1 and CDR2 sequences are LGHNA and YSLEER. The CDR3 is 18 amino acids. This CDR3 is CASSPETGGEPPYYGYTF. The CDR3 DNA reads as TGCGCCAGCAGCCCAGAAACAGGGGGGGAGCCTCCATACTATGGCTACACCTTC.

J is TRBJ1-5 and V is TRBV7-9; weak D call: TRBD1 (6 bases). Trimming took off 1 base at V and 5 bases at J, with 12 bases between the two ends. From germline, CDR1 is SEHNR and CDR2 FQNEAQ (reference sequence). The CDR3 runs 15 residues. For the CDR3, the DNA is TGTGCCAGCAGCTTAGACAGGGCGGGGGATCAGCCCCAGCATTTT. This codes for CASSLDRAGDQPQHF.

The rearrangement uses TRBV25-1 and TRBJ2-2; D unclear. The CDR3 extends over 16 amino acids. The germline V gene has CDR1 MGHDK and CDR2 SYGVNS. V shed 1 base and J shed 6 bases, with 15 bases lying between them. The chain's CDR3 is CASSEWNGVGPGELFF. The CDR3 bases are TGTGCCAGCAGTGAATGGAATGGGGTGGGCCCCGGGGAGCTGTTTTTT.

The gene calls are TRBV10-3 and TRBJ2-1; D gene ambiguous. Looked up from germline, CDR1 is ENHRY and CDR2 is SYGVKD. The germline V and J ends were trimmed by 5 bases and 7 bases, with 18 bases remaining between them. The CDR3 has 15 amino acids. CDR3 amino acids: CAISKGPFALNEQFF. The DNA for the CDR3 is TGTGCCATCAGTAAAGGTCCGTTTGCCTTAAATGAGCAGTTCTTC.

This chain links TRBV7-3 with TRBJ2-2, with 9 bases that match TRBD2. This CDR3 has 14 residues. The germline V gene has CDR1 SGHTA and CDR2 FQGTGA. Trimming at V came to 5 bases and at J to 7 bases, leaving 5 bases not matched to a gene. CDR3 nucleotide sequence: TGTGCCAGCAGCGAGCGGGAGGCGAACGGGGAGCTGTTTTTT. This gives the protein CASSEREANGELFF.

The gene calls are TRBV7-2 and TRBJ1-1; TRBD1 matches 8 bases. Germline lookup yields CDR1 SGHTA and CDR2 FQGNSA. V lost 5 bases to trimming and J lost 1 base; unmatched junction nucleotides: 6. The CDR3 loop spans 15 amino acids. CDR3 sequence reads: CASSLGQGWNTEAFF. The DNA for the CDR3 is TGTGCCAGCAGCCTCGGACAGGGCTGGAACACTGAAGCTTTCTTT.

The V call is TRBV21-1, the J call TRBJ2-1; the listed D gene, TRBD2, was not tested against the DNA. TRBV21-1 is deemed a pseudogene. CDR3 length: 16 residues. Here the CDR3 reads CASSKVRQRVNNEQFF. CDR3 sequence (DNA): TGTGCCAGCAGCAAGGTACGACAGCGGGTAAACAATGAGCAGTTCTTC.